The rows below give T cell receptor beta chains drawn from one sample of a study of T cells in Graves' hyperthyroidism and ophthalmopathy. MiXCR, applied by TCRdb to the multiplex PCR reads, yields one record per CDR3 protein. The sample has about 350,000 distinct CDR3 sequences, about 14% seen once. The sample was blood. The receptors derive from a young woman with Graves' hyperthyroidism. Each CDR3 is given with its conserved first and last residue. D genes are given only for firm matches. Some rows mark clone size as missing; the rest say once, few, many or name a class of expanded clone.

TRBJ2-5 | few | TRBV10-3 | TRBD2 | TGTGCCATCAGTGAGAAGGGGCAGGGAGGGGAGACCCAGTACTTC | CAISEKGQGGETQYF
TRBJ2-4 | few | TRBV27 | TRBD2 | TGTGCCAGCACAAAGCCAGCGGGAGAAAAAAACATTCAGTACTTC | CASTKPAGEKNIQYF
TRBJ1-5 | few | TRBV25-1 | TRBD1 | TGTGCCAGCAGTGAATCAGGGGGCATCGGTCAGCCCCAGCATTTT | CASSESGGIGQPQHF
TRBJ2-7 | - | TRBV11-1 | - | TGTGCCAGCAGCTTAAAACCAGGGCGCTACGAGCAGTACTTC | CASSLKPGRYEQYF
TRBJ2-4 | few | TRBV18 | - | TGTGCCAGCTCACCCACAGGTCCCAAAAACATTCAGTACTTC | CASSPTGPKNIQYF
TRBJ2-3 | - | TRBV6-1 | - | TGTGCCAGCAGCCAAACGATCGGGTCCGGTGATACGCAGTATTTT | CASSQTIGSGDTQYF
TRBJ1-2 | - | TRBV7-2 | - | TGTGCCAGCAGCTTCCAGGGGTTATATGGCTACACCTTC | CASSFQGLYGYTF
TRBJ2-7 | - | TRBV7-2 | - | TGTGCCAGCAGCTTTGTGACGGGCGACGAGCAGTACTTC | CASSFVTGDEQYF
TRBJ1-4 | - | TRBV7-9 | - | TGTGCCAGCAGTCCTGACTGGGATGAAAAACTGTTTTTT | CASSPDWDEKLFF
TRBJ2-2 | - | TRBV6-5 | - | TGTGCCAGCAGTTACGACATAACAAGCACCGGGGAGCTGTTTTTT | CASSYDITSTGELFF
TRBJ1-2 | - | TRBV6-1 | - | TGTGCCACCCTTGGGGGTTCCCGCGGCTACACCTTC | CATLGGSRGYTF
TRBJ1-2 | many | TRBV6-2/TRBV6-3 | - | TGTGCCAGCAGTTACTCGAAAGGGGCGGCCTATGGCTACACCTTC | CASSYSKGAAYGYTF
TRBJ1-5 | many | TRBV10-3 | - | TGTGCCATCAGTGAGAGTGGGACGGACAATCAGCCCCAGCATTTT | CAISESGTDNQPQHF
TRBJ2-1 | many | TRBV6-2/TRBV6-3 | - | TGTGCCAGCACCCCAGGAAGGGCGGGGAACAATGAGCAGTTCTTC | CASTPGRAGNNEQFF
TRBJ2-7 | - | TRBV3-1 | - | TGTGCCAGCAGCCAAGAGGGAAGACGGGGGCAGTACTTC | CASSQEGRRGQYF
TRBJ2-7 | many | TRBV28 | - | TGTGCCAGCCGAAAATTATTAGAGCAGTACTTC | CASRKLLEQYF
TRBJ2-5 | - | TRBV20-1 | - | TGCAGTGCTAGACCCCGGGACTACCAAGAGACCCAGTACTTC | CSARPRDYQETQYF
TRBJ2-2 | few | TRBV12-3/TRBV12-4 | - | TGTGCCACCGACTGGGCCGGGGAGCTGTTTTTT | CATDWAGELFF
TRBJ2-3 | many | TRBV24-1 | - | TGTGCCACCAGTGATGATAGCGGAGGTTCCGGTACGCAGTATTTT | CATSDDSGGSGTQYF
TRBJ2-5 | many | TRBV14 | - | TGTGCCAGCAGCCAAGCCTTGATCCGCGGGGTCACCGGGGAGACCCAGTACTTC | CASSQALIRGVTGETQYF
TRBJ2-7 | many | TRBV6-2/TRBV6-3 | - | TGTGCCAGCAGTGCCCGTAGTGCAGGGGCCCCCCGCTACGAGCAGTACTTC | CASSARSAGAPRYEQYF
TRBJ2-5 | many | TRBV29-1 | - | TGCAGCCTGGGAGGAGGACAAGAGACCCAGTACTTC | CSLGGGQETQYF
TRBJ2-7 | - | TRBV20-1 | - | TGCAGTGCGTATGAGGGACCCCCCGGATTTGAGCAGTACTTC | CSAYEGPPGFEQYF
TRBJ1-2 | many | TRBV28 | - | TGTGCCAGCAGCAACGGACAGAACTATGGCTACACCTTC | CASSNGQNYGYTF
TRBJ1-1 | many | TRBV12-3/TRBV12-4 | - | TGTGCCAGCAGTCCCCGCCACATGAACACTGAAGCTTTCTTT | CASSPRHMNTEAFF
TRBJ2-6 | many | TRBV6-1 | - | TGTGCCAGCCAACAGTCTGGGGCCAACGTCCTGACTTTC | CASQQSGANVLTF
TRBJ2-7 | few | TRBV29-1 | - | TGCAGCGTTGTTTGGGGTGGAGTGCAGTACTTC | CSVVWGGVQYF
TRBJ2-7 | - | TRBV7-2 | - | TGTGCCAGCAGAGGTGCCTACGAGCAGTACTTC | CASRGAYEQYF
TRBJ2-3 | many | TRBV2 | TRBD2 | TGTGCCAGCAGTGGCTTAGCGGGAGGAGATACGCAGTATTTT | CASSGLAGGDTQYF
TRBJ2-7 | few | TRBV29-1 | TRBD1 | TGCAGCGTTGTTAGGGACAGGGTCTCTTACGAGCAGTACTTC | CSVVRDRVSYEQYF
TRBJ1-1 | few | TRBV6-2/TRBV6-3 | TRBD1 | TGTGCCAGCAGCCCTCGGACAGGGGCGCAGGTGAACACTGAAGCTTTCTTT | CASSPRTGAQVNTEAFF
TRBJ2-6 | - | TRBV7-2 | - | TGTGCCAGCAGCTTAGACTTGTGGGGGGCTGGGGCCAACGTCCTGACTTTC | CASSLDLWGAGANVLTF
TRBJ2-1 | - | TRBV20-1 | TRBD2 | TGCAGTGCTAGAGATGCCAGCGGGAGGATTAACTACAATGAGCAGTTCTTC | CSARDASGRINYNEQFF
TRBJ1-3 | - | TRBV5-1 | - | TGCGCCAGCAGCTTGACTCTCCGGGAGAGCTCTGGAAACACCATATATTTT | CASSLTLRESSGNTIYF
TRBJ2-1 | many | TRBV7-9 | - | TGTGCCAGCAGCGCCAGCCGGGGTTCCGTGGGCCCTTCCTCCAATGAGCAGTTCTTC | CASSASRGSVGPSSNEQFF
TRBJ2-3 | many | TRBV29-1 | - | TGCAGCGTGGACTCCGGGACCCTCACAGATACGCAGTATTTT | CSVDSGTLTDTQYF
TRBJ2-1 | - | TRBV7-9 | TRBD2 | TGTGCCAGCAGCTTAGTCTCTGCGGGAGTCGGTGAGCAGTTCTTC | CASSLVSAGVGEQFF
TRBJ1-4 | many | TRBV11-2 | TRBD1 | TGTGCCAGCAGCTACCTAGGCCCCGGACAGGGGGGGAAACTGTTTTTT | CASSYLGPGQGGKLFF
TRBJ1-6 | few | TRBV12-3/TRBV12-4 | - | TGTGCCAGCAGCAAAAGCGTCCCGCGGGGGAATTCACCCCTCCACTTT | CASSKSVPRGNSPLHF
TRBJ2-1 | many | TRBV20-1 | TRBD2 | TGCAGTGCTAGAGATTTGGGCACTAGCGCGAGCTCCTACAATGAGCAGTTCTTC | CSARDLGTSASSYNEQFF
TRBJ2-3 | - | TRBV20-1 | - | TGCAGTGCTAGTCCCGGACGGACCACAGGGTTAAATACGCAGTATTTT | CSASPGRTTGLNTQYF
TRBJ1-1 | once | TRBV9 | - | TGTGCCAGCAGCCCCGCGGGGGGCCTGACCCGTGAAGCTTTCTTT | CASSPAGGLTREAFF
TRBJ2-1 | many | TRBV3-1 | TRBD2 | TGTGCCAGCAGCCAAGATAATTTCGGGACTAGAAATGAGCAGTTCTTC | CASSQDNFGTRNEQFF
TRBJ2-2 | - | TRBV18 | - | TGTGCCAGCTCACGTATCGGCACCGGGGAGCTGTTTTTT | CASSRIGTGELFF
TRBJ2-7 | - | TRBV7-7 | - | TGTGCTAGCAGCTTAGTGGGCCGGGGACGTGGCGACGAGCAGTACTTC | CASSLVGRGRGDEQYF
TRBJ1-2 | many | TRBV28 | - | TGTGCCAGCAGGGGAGATGCCGGGACACTATATGGCTACACCTTC | CASRGDAGTLYGYTF
TRBJ2-7 | many | TRBV6-2/TRBV6-3 | TRBD2 | TGTGCCAGCCGGGGCGGGAGCTCCTACGAGCAGTACTTC | CASRGGSSYEQYF
TRBJ2-1 | many | TRBV20-1 | TRBD1 | TGCAGTGCTATTGGGACAGGGCGCCACAATGAGCAGTTCTTC | CSAIGTGRHNEQFF
TRBJ2-1 | many | TRBV11-3 | - | TGTGCCAGCAGCTTAGATCCTCAGGACAATGAGCAGTTCTTC | CASSLDPQDNEQFF
TRBJ2-7 | many | TRBV2 | TRBD2 | TGTGCCAGCAGTGATAGCGGGAGAGACGAGCAGTACTTC | CASSDSGRDEQYF
TRBJ2-7 | few | TRBV24-1 | TRBD2 | TGTGCCACCAGTGATTATTCTAGCGGGAGGTACGAGCAGTACTTC | CATSDYSSGRYEQYF
TRBJ2-3 | many | TRBV2 | - | TGTGCCAGCAGCCTCCGGTTGGATACGCAGTATTTT | CASSLRLDTQYF
TRBJ2-2 | few | TRBV7-8 | - | TGTGCCAGCACCTTAATCCCCCGGGGTAAAACCGGGGAGCTGTTTTTT | CASTLIPRGKTGELFF
TRBJ2-2 | - | TRBV7-3 | - | TGTGCCAGCAGCTTGGGCAGGGGAAGGGCCGGGGAGCTGTTTTTT | CASSLGRGRAGELFF
TRBJ2-1 | - | TRBV15 | - | TGTGCCACCAGCAGAGATGAACCGTTTTACAATGAGCAGTTCTTC | CATSRDEPFYNEQFF